A selection of T cell receptor beta chains follows, all from one sample in a study of CD8 T cells in Susac syndrome. TCRdb independently ran MiXCR on the immunoSEQ multiplex PCR reads; one entry per CDR3 protein. Of around 190,000 distinct CDR3 sequences in the sample, 94% were seen once. The sequenced sample was CD4+ T cells from PBMCs. The receptors originated from a human donor with Susac syndrome. CDR3s include the opening cysteine and the closing phenylalanine or tryptophan. The D gene is left open where the match is weak. Clone sizes are given selectively: once, few, many, or a class where the clone is expanded.

V,size,D,J,DNA,CDR3
TRBV9,few,NA,TRBJ2-1,TGTGCCAGCAGCCCCCGGTTACTTCGGAATGAGCAGTTCTTC,CASSPRLLRNEQFF
TRBV18,NA,TRBD1,TRBJ1-1,TGTGCCAGCTCCCGGACAGGGTTTAACACTGAAGCTTTCTTT,CASSRTGFNTEAFF
TRBV5-1,once,NA,TRBJ2-1,TGCGCCAGCAAGTTAGTCAGTCACAATGAGCAGTTCTTC,CASKLVSHNEQFF
TRBV12-3/TRBV12-4,once,NA,TRBJ2-3,TGTGCCAGCAGGCCGGGGTCTGGCACAGATACGCAGTATTTT,CASRPGSGTDTQYF
TRBV30,NA,TRBD1,TRBJ1-2,TGTGCCTGGAGTACGACAGGGTTTAGCGGCTACACCTTC,CAWSTTGFSGYTF
TRBV12-5,NA,TRBD2,TRBJ2-5,TGTGCTAGTGGTACCGGACTAGCGGGGTCCCAAGAGACCCAGTACTTC,CASGTGLAGSQETQYF
TRBV24-1,NA,TRBD1,TRBJ2-1,TGTGCCACCAGTGACCAAACAGGGGCCCCTTCCTACAATGAGCAGTTCTTC,CATSDQTGAPSYNEQFF
TRBV4-3,NA,TRBD1,TRBJ2-7,TGCGCCAGCAGCCAAGATGGGTTGGGACAGGGCTACGAGCAGTACTTC,CASSQDGLGQGYEQYF
TRBV5-6,NA,NA,TRBJ1-2,TGTGCCAGCAGCCACGGGCCCAGCGGAGGGTCCAGCTACACCTTC,CASSHGPSGGSSYTF
TRBV30,NA,NA,TRBJ1-3,TGTGCCTGGAACCCGGAGGGTCTCTCTGGAAACACCATATATTTT,CAWNPEGLSGNTIYF
TRBV4-1,NA,NA,TRBJ2-7,TGCGCCAGCAGCCAAGTCGACGGACCGGGACAAGGGTACGAGCAGTACTTC,CASSQVDGPGQGYEQYF
TRBV20-1,NA,NA,TRBJ1-2,TGCAGTGCTGTTGAGGGGCACTATGGCTACACCTTC,CSAVEGHYGYTF
TRBV5-1,NA,NA,TRBJ1-3,TGCGCCAGCAGCTTGGCCGGGGGTAACTCTGGAAACACCATATATTTT,CASSLAGGNSGNTIYF
TRBV5-1,NA,TRBD2,TRBJ2-3,TGCGCCAGCAGCTTGGGGAGCAGCGGGGGGGCAGGCACAGATACGCAGTATTTT,CASSLGSSGGAGTDTQYF
TRBV30,NA,NA,TRBJ1-4,TGTGCCAGCAGGGACGGCATTAATGAAAAACTGTTTTTT,CASRDGINEKLFF
TRBV20-1,NA,NA,TRBJ2-3,TGCAGTGCTAGAGTTCCCGGAGATACGCAGTATTTT,CSARVPGDTQYF
TRBV5-1,NA,TRBD1,TRBJ2-5,TGCGCCAGCAGCTTGGCCGGGACAGCGGAAGAGACCCAGTACTTC,CASSLAGTAEETQYF